A single sample is the source of the 26 T cell receptor beta chains below, sequenced in a study of cytomegalovirus exposure and HLA in healthy donors. Data came from immunoSEQ multiplex PCR; TCRdb stores just in-frame clones and leaves some out. The sample holds some 130,000 clones; nearly 90% are singletons and the top ten take 1% to 1.5%. The material sequenced was PBMCs. These receptors all stem from a young woman in good health and CMV-seronegative.

This chain joins TRBV9 and TRBJ2-2, with D possibly matching TRBD1 (6 bases). Germline assignment: CDR1 SGDLS and CDR2 YYNGEE. This CDR3 has 15 residues. Deletions cut 9 bases from V and 4 bases from J, with 19 bases between. The CDR3 region is CATSPQQGGTGELFF. The DNA for the CDR3 is TGTGCCACGAGTCCCCAACAGGGCGGCACCGGGGAGCTGTTTTTT. Complete variable domain (other parts from reference TRBV9 and TRBJ2-2): DSGVTQTPKHLITATGQRVTLRCSPRSGDLSVYWYQQSLDQGLQFLIQYYNGEERAKGNILERFSAQQFPDLHSELNLSSLELGDSALYFCATSPQQGGTGELFFGEGSRLTVL.

The rearrangement joins TRBV5-5 to TRBJ1-2; 8 bases fit TRBD1. V lost 0 bases to trimming and J lost 8 bases; unmatched junction nucleotides: 21. CDR3 length equals 19 residues. The V gene's germline CDR1 is SGHKS and CDR2 YYEKEE (reference sequence). The CDR3 DNA follows: TGTGCCAGCAGCTTGGTAACCGGGACAGGATACCTCTCCGTGAGAGGCTACACCTTC. It encodes CASSLVTGTGYLSVRGYTF.

The chain recombines TRBV5-1 with TRBJ1-1; 12 bases align to TRBD1. Germline lookup yields CDR1 SGHRS and CDR2 YFSETQ. V was clipped by 6 bases and J by 4 bases; unmatched bases: 10. This CDR3 contains 16 residues. DNA of the CDR3: TGCGCCAGCACCAACGGTCCGGGACAGGGGGCCACTGAAGCTTTCTTT. It specifies CASTNGPGQGATEAFF.

The chain is built from TRBV25-1 and TRBJ2-1, with D possibly TRBD2 on 7 matching bases. The CDR3 is made up of 14 amino acids. The germline V gene encodes CDR1 MGHDK and CDR2 SYGVNS. Deletions cut 2 bases from V and 10 bases from J, with 15 bases between. The CDR3 reads CASSEVGGAREQFF. The CDR3 DNA reads as TGTGCCAGCAGTGAAGTAGGGGGGGCCCGGGAGCAGTTCTTC. Filled out from reference TRBV25-1 and TRBJ2-1, the complete variable domain reads EADIYQTPRYLVIGTGKKITLECSQTMGHDKMYWYQQDPGMELHLIHYSYGVNSTEKGDLSSESTVSRIRTEHFPLTLESARPSHTSQYLCASSEVGGAREQFFGPGTRLTVL.

J is TRBJ2-7 and V is TRBV18; 9 nucleotides match TRBD1. The germline gives CDR1 KGHSH, CDR2 LQKENI. With V trimmed by 3 bases and J by 4 bases, 10 bases remained unmatched. The CDR3 totals 16 residues. CDR3 bases: TGTGCCAGCTCACCCCGACGACAGGGGGATTGGTACGAGCAGTACTTC. Its protein is CASSPRRQGDWYEQYF.

V is TRBV7-2 and J is TRBJ1-5; the match to TRBD1 covers 9 bases. Trimming removed 2 bases from V and 3 bases from J; junction bases left unmatched: 5. This CDR3 region has 16 residues. Germline CDR1 is SGHTA and CDR2 is FQGNSA. CDR3 nucleotides: TGTGCCAGCAGCTTATGGTCACAGGGGGCCAATCAGCCCCAGCATTTT. It is translated as CASSLWSQGANQPQHF.

This sequence joins TRBV14 and TRBJ2-7; unclear D gene. The germline V gene encodes CDR1 SGHDN and CDR2 FVKESK. Deletions cut 8 bases from V and 3 bases from J, with 11 bases between. The CDR3 extends over 12 amino acids. For the CDR3, the DNA is TGTGCCAGCGGGCAGAGAATCTACGAGCAGTACTTC. It yields the protein CASGQRIYEQYF.

The chain employs TRBV6-5 and TRBJ1-4; tentatively, D is TRBD1 (5 bases). CDR1 is MNHEY and CDR2 is SVGAGI in the germline V gene. The CDR3 loop spans 12 amino acids. The V end lost 6 bases, the J end lost 7 bases, and 9 bases lay between the germline ends. The CDR3 is CASSPDSEKLFF. The CDR3 DNA is TGTGCCAGCAGCCCCGACAGTGAAAAACTGTTTTTT.

This sequence joins TRBV5-6 and TRBJ1-2; D ambiguous. CDR3 size: 16 residues. Between the trimmed V and J ends, which lost 2 bases and 2 bases, there was a span of 16 bases. Germline assignment: CDR1 SGHDT and CDR2 YYEEEE. The CDR3 DNA is TGTGCCAGCAGCTTAACAACAGTGCACTCCAACTATGGCTACACCTTC. Amino acid sequence: CASSLTTVHSNYGYTF.

The chain employs TRBV2 and TRBJ1-4; 9 bases agree with TRBD1. Trimming took 4 bases from V and 6 from J; bases not matched to a gene: 3. The length of the CDR3 is 14 residues. Germline loops: CDR1 SNHLY, CDR2 FYNNEI. In nucleotides, the CDR3 is TGTGCCAGCAGTGTTGACAGGGGGGATGAAAAACTGTTTTTT. This translates into CASSVDRGDEKLFF.

J is TRBJ2-7 and V is TRBV4-1, with D possibly matching TRBD2 (5 bases). Trimming removed 8 bases from V and 4 bases from J, with 18 bases in between. The CDR3 loop spans 14 amino acids. Germline CDR1 MGHRA, CDR2 YSYEKL. CDR3 bases: TGCGCCAGCTCACAAGATCAAGGAGGTTACGAGCAGTACTTC. Translated, it gives CASSQDQGGYEQYF.

The chain uses TRBV9 and TRBJ1-4; D might be TRBD1 (5 bases). V was cut by 0 bases and J by 7 bases, with 10 bases left in between. The CDR3 loop spans 14 amino acids. Per germline, CDR1 SGDLS and CDR2 YYNGEE. For the CDR3, the DNA is TGTGCCAGCAGCGTAGCCGGGGGGGGTGAAAAACTGTTTTTT. The encoded protein is CASSVAGGGEKLFF.

The chain is built from TRBV5-1 and TRBJ1-1, with 9 nucleotides matching TRBD1. This CDR3 region has 13 residues. V lost 2 bases to trimming and J lost 8 bases; unmatched junction nucleotides: 4. The germline V gene encodes CDR1 SGHRS and CDR2 YFSETQ. The CDR3 bases are TGCGCCAGCAGCTTTCCGGGACAGGGAGAAGCTTTCTTT. Its protein product is CASSFPGQGEAFF.

This chain joins TRBV2 and TRBJ2-7; perhaps TRBD1 as D (6 bases). Germline V gives CDR1 SNHLY, CDR2 FYNNEI. This CDR3 contains 15 residues. V lost 5 bases to trimming and J lost 0 bases, with 14 bases between them. The CDR3 nucleotides are TGTGCCAGCAGTCCCACAGGGCTAAGCTCCTACGAGCAGTACTTC. Amino acid sequence: CASSPTGLSSYEQYF.

The chain employs TRBV10-3 and TRBJ1-5; D is unresolved. The CDR3 sequence is 14 residues long. The germline V gene encodes CDR1 ENHRY and CDR2 SYGVKD. The V end was cut by 7 bases, the J end by 4 bases, with 14 bases between. The CDR3 nucleotides read TGTGCCATCACCCCAGGCCCTGAAAATCAGCCCCAGCATTTT. This codes for CAITPGPENQPQHF.

J is TRBJ1-5 and V is TRBV2; D not resolved. The CDR3 spans 13 residues. CDR1 is SNHLY and CDR2 is FYNNEI in the germline V gene. V dropped 4 bases and J dropped 4 bases, with 8 bases sitting between them. The CDR3 here is CASSAQINQPQHF. CDR3 nucleotides: TGTGCCAGCAGTGCTCAGATTAATCAGCCCCAGCATTTT. The full variable domain, with the rest looked up from reference TRBV2 and TRBJ1-5, is EPEVTQTPSHQVTQMGQEVILRCVPISNHLYFYWYRQILGQKVEFLVSFYNNEISEKSEIFDDQFSVERPDGSNFTLKIRSTKLEDSAMYFCASSAQINQPQHFGDGTRLSIL.

This clone was seen a single time. This chain uses TRBV5-6 with TRBJ2-1; 7 nucleotides match TRBD2. The CDR3 length is 15 residues. Per the germline V gene, CDR1 is SGHDT and CDR2 is YYEEEE. V shed 0 bases, J shed 10 bases, and the junction held 10 bases outside the gene matches. The CDR3 loop is CASSLASGLGKEQFF. The CDR3 nucleotides are TGTGCCAGCAGCTTGGCTAGCGGACTAGGGAAAGAGCAGTTCTTC.

The V gene is TRBV4-1, the J gene TRBJ2-7, with 8 bases lining up with TRBD2. Trimming cost V 2 bases and J 4 bases; bases outside gene matches: 7. CDR1 is MGHRA, CDR2 YSYEKL, per germline. The CDR3 loop spans 15 amino acids. This CDR3 is CASSQFPGGTYEQYF. The CDR3 DNA follows: TGCGCCAGCAGCCAATTTCCGGGGGGGACGTACGAGCAGTACTTC.

The rearrangement uses TRBV21-1 and TRBJ1-2; the tabulated D call, TRBD1, remains unverified against the DNA. TRBV21-1 is designated a pseudogene. The CDR3 runs to 15 residues. CDR3 nucleotides: TGTGCCAGCAGCCCCCCACCGGGACAGGGGGGGGGCTACACCTTC. It translates to CASSPPPGQGGGYTF.

The genes are TRBV11-2 and TRBJ1-2; possible D gene TRBD1, 5 bases. Trimming removed 7 bases at V and 8 bases at J, with 14 bases between. From germline, CDR1 is SGHAT and CDR2 FQNNGV. The CDR3 covers 12 residues. CDR3 protein: CASKRGGLGYTF. For the CDR3, the DNA is TGTGCCAGCAAAAGGGGAGGGTTAGGCTACACCTTC.

The genes are TRBV5-1 and TRBJ1-4, with D unclear. Germline loops: CDR1 SGHRS, CDR2 YFSETQ. The ends were cut back, 5 bases at V and 1 base at J, with 9 bases in the middle. The CDR3 sequence is 14 residues long. The CDR3 sequence is CASSEGRTNEKLFF. In DNA form, the CDR3 reads TGCGCCAGCAGTGAGGGCAGAACTAATGAAAAACTGTTTTTT.

This clone is a singleton in its sample. V gene TRBV7-9 combines with J gene TRBJ2-2; D is unresolved. The CDR3 sequence is 14 residues long. The V and J ends lost 3 bases and 2 bases respectively, with 7 bases between them. The germline V gene encodes CDR1 SEHNR and CDR2 FQNEAQ (reference sequence). The CDR3 region is CASSFTQNTGELFF. CDR3 in DNA: TGTGCCAGCAGCTTTACTCAAAACACCGGGGAGCTGTTTTTT.

The rearrangement joins TRBV6-4 to TRBJ1-3, with 8 bases identical to TRBD1. V gave up 0 bases and J gave up 0 bases; unmatched junction bases: 10. The CDR3 totals 19 residues. Germline CDR1 MRHNA, CDR2 SNTAGT. CDR3 coding DNA: TGTGCCAGCAGTGACTCAAGGACAGGGCGCCTTTTCTCTGGAAACACCATATATTTT. This translates into CASSDSRTGRLFSGNTIYF.

The CDR3 sequence: CASSPDLGGTQYF. The CDR3 DNA sequence: TGTGCCAGCAGCCCCGACTTGGGTGGGACCCAGTACTTC. The genes are TRBV7-3 and TRBJ2-5, with D unclear. Germline V gives CDR1 SGHTA, CDR2 FQGTGA. The V end was cut by 5 bases, the J end by 7 bases, with 14 bases between. CDR3 length equals 13 residues. The full variable domain, rest sourced from reference TRBV7-3 and TRBJ2-5, is GAGVSQTPSNKVTEKGKYVELRCDPISGHTALYWYRQSLGQGPEFLIYFQGTGAADDSGLPNDRFFAVRPEGSVSTLKIQRTERGDSAVYLCASSPDLGGTQYFGPGTRLLVL.

The CDR3 is CASCLGPTNEKLFF. The DNA of the CDR3 is TGTGCCAGCTGTCTGGGGCCTACTAATGAAAAACTGTTTTTT. The chain has TRBV10-3 and TRBJ1-4; D possibly corresponds to TRBD1 (5 bases). V was pared by 10 bases and J by 2 bases, with 14 bases between. The CDR3 contains 14 residues. The germline V gene encodes CDR1 ENHRY and CDR2 SYGVKD.

The chain is built from TRBV6-4 and TRBJ2-1, with TRBD2 as a possible D gene (6 bases). The CDR3 consists of 16 residues. Per germline, CDR1 MRHNA and CDR2 SNTAGT. The germline V and J ends were trimmed by 0 bases and 7 bases, with 16 bases remaining between them. The CDR3 reads CASSDSRAGGGNEQFF. The CDR3 DNA reads TGTGCCAGCAGTGACTCGAGAGCCGGGGGAGGTAATGAGCAGTTCTTC.